This TCR beta chain was captured in a study of OX40 agonist ivuxolimab in advanced cancers. Across the study: People who had prior anti-PD-1, anti-PD-L1 or anti-CTLA-4 therapy could take part, and approximately 43% had some.

The germline CDR1 and CDR2 sequences are SGHNT and YENEEA. V shed 1 base and J shed 3 bases, with 4 bases lying between them. The CDR3 sequence is 12 residues long. Findings and caveats of the study: There were also nonresponders showing low normalized T-cell clonal expansion. Both CD4+ and CD8+ T cell populations in blood had undergone clonal expansion by week 6 at 0.1 to 3.0 mg/kg. Expanded clones were, on average, more numerous among CD8+ T cells than CD4+.

Produced via immunoSEQ multiplex PCR; TCRdb's table is partial and in-frame only. The table lists around 78,000 clones, approximately 84% of them singletons. For this clone: Its cognate antigen is unknown.

The clonotype originates from an adult with an advanced solid tumor such as melanoma, head and neck, liver or kidney cancer. The sample was CD4+ or CD8+ T cells sorted from blood, taken in a trial of the OX40 agonist ivuxolimab. The chain recombines TRBV11-3 with TRBJ2-7, with D unresolved. CDR3 nucleotide sequence: TGTGCCAGCAGCTTAGGGAACTACGAGCAGTACTTC. It yields the protein CASSLGNYEQYF.